This record covers a single T cell receptor (beta chain). Original methodology: Reference gene primer amplification in the assay estimated nucleated cell counts. Using immunoSEQ multiplex PCR, the repertoire was profiled, and TCRdb retains in-frame clones only, with some absent. V, J and clone size are those of that table, while D and trimming were read from the DNA. This table has around 250,000 clones, about 82% appearing once. This specimen belongs to a study of blood T cell repertoires in COVID-19. Study information: Acute and convalescent COVID-19 specimens originated in the United States, Italy and Spain. Sources were T cells, B-cell-depleted T cells, or PBMCs; the material itself was cDNA or gDNA.

V lost 6 bases, J lost 1 base, and 10 bases lay in between. Germline V lookup: CDR1 SGHAT, CDR2 FQNNGV. The CDR3 is 14 amino acids. The chain employs TRBV11-2 and TRBJ1-3; unclear D gene. Source material: peripheral blood. The sequence was obtained from a woman of 80 years or more with COVID-19, enrolled during active disease. In DNA form, the CDR3 reads TGTGCCAGCAGTCTAACCGAGTCTGGAAACACCATATATTTT. Its protein is CASSLTESGNTIYF.